The next 9 T cell receptor beta chains were all read from a single sample in a study of shared clonotypes between healthy human individuals. This table comes from immunoSEQ multiplex PCR, and its TCRdb copy is limited to in-frame clones, with some not included. The sample yields approximately 710,000 clones, 80% to 95% seen once. The sequencing input was memory CD8+ T cells from PBMCs. Regarding subset: CD45RO+ cells pooled with CCR7-negative TemRA cells. Source of these receptors: a man between 18 and 29 years old in good health. Some clones in this sample may be carry-over from other donors' samples.

The V and J genes are TRBV5-6 and TRBJ1-2, with D unresolved. The CDR3 runs to 13 residues. CDR1 and CDR2 from the germline V gene are SGHDT and YYEEEE. V lost 0 bases and J 4 bases, leaving 7 bases between the germline ends. In DNA, the CDR3 is TGTGCCAGCAGCTTGGCGGGAGGCTATGGCTACACCTTC. It translates to CASSLAGGYGYTF.

The CDR3 loop reads CASSFTGIEQFF. As DNA, the CDR3 is TGTGCCAGTAGTTTCACAGGTATTGAGCAGTTCTTC. The V and J genes are TRBV19 and TRBJ2-1; TRBD1 is a possible D gene (5 bases). Per germline, CDR1 LNHDA and CDR2 SQIVND (reference sequence). There are 12 residues in the CDR3. V was pared by 5 bases and J by 9 bases, with 11 bases between.

V usage is TRBV21-1 and J usage is TRBJ2-7. TRBV21-1 is described as a pseudogene. This CDR3 region has 18 residues. DNA of the CDR3: TGTGCCAGCATCAAAGGGGAAGGGATGAGACATACGACCTACGAGCAGTACTTC. Its translation is CASIKGEGMRHTTYEQYF.

The chain recombines TRBV9 with TRBJ2-7; no definite D call. This CDR3 is built from 13 residues. V lost 3 bases and J 3 bases, leaving 10 bases between the germline ends. The germline gives CDR1 SGDLS, CDR2 YYNGEE. CDR3 bases: TGTGCCAGCAGCGCAAACGGGCGCTACGAGCAGTACTTC. Its protein is CASSANGRYEQYF.

The rearrangement joins TRBV2 to TRBJ1-5; 9 nucleotides align to TRBD1. The J segment lost 7 bases and the V segment lost 2 bases, leaving 6 bases of the junction unmatched. Per germline, CDR1 SNHLY and CDR2 FYNNEI. The CDR3 has 15 residues. DNA for the CDR3: TGTGCCAGCAGTGAAACGGGACAGGGCCCCCAGCCCCAGCATTTT. This sequence encodes CASSETGQGPQPQHF.

J is TRBJ2-3 and V is TRBV29-1; D assignment may be TRBD1 or TRBD2 (7 bases each). This CDR3 spans 15 amino acids. Trimming shortened V by 7 bases and J by 0 bases, and 17 bases separated the two germline ends. Germline CDR1 is SQVTM and CDR2 is ANQGSEA. The DNA for the CDR3 is TGCAGCGCCCGACAGGGAGGGCTAAGCACAGATACGCAGTATTTT. Residues: CSARQGGLSTDTQYF.

The rearrangement uses TRBV28 and TRBJ2-7, with D possibly matching TRBD2 (6 bases). CDR3 size: 14 residues. Between the trimmed V and J ends, which lost 4 bases and 6 bases, there was a span of 16 bases. Germline V gives CDR1 MDHEN, CDR2 SYDVKM. The DNA of the CDR3 is TGTGCCAGCAGTTCTATGCGGGATCCGTTCGAGCAGTACTTC. Its protein product is CASSSMRDPFEQYF.

This chain uses TRBV5-8 with TRBJ2-1; TRBD2 matches at 9 bases. V was pared by 6 bases and J by 7 bases, with 17 bases of the junction left unmatched. CDR3 size: 17 residues. Germline CDR1 and CDR2: SGHTS and YDEGEE. DNA for the CDR3: TGTGCCAGCATCCCTCCCGCTTTGCGGGAGGGCGGGAATGAGCAGTTCTTC. Its translation: CASIPPALREGGNEQFF.

The V call is TRBV19, the J call TRBJ2-2, with D unresolved. V dropped 3 bases and J dropped 6 bases, with 11 bases sitting between them. Looked up from germline, CDR1 is LNHDA and CDR2 is SQIVND (reference sequence). This CDR3 is 14 amino acids long. The CDR3 here is CASSIYEFPGELFF. Here the CDR3 DNA reads TGTGCCAGTAGTATTTATGAGTTTCCCGGGGAGCTGTTTTTT.